Included here is one T cell receptor (beta chain) sequence, with context. Libraries were prepared by immunoSEQ multiplex PCR; TCRdb keeps only in-frame clonotypes and omits some of them. This table has around 100,000 clones, 82% appearing once. The CDR3 covers 18 residues. The entry originates in a study of blood T cell repertoires in COVID-19. The sequenced material came from peripheral blood. This sequence joins TRBV21-1 and TRBJ2-1; the table gives TRBD1 as D, unverified against the DNA. TRBV21-1 is described as a pseudogene. This TCR derives from a man in his 70s with acute or convalescent COVID-19. The CDR3 nucleotides read TGTGCCAGCAGCCCCCACTTTCCGGACAGTCTAAACTACAATGAGCAGTTCTTC. Encoded protein: CASSPHFPDSLNYNEQFF.